The T cell receptor beta chain under discussion was sequenced for a study of regulatory T cells in long-lasting Graves disease. Study-wide results and caveats: Fewer public clonotypes were shared by new patients (approximately 1,000) than by persistent patients (roughly 2,500).

Turning to this clonotype: The antigen remains undetermined.

Time point specified: newly diagnosed GD, antithyroid drugs for less than 3 months. RNA from PBMCs was the source of the TCR library. Arm-PCR with iRepertoire HTBI primers amplified the CDR3 regions for these TCR beta libraries. TCRdb fed the multiplex PCR reads into MiXCR, producing one record per CDR3 protein. The top ten hold 10% of the sample, which has roughly 500,000 distinct CDR3 sequences, roughly 12% seen once. From germline, CDR1 is SQVTM and CDR2 ANQGSEA. Trimming stripped 6 bases from V and 10 bases from J, with 25 bases between. The CDR3 consists of 15 residues. The same specimen was also included in a second study, on T cells in Graves' hyperthyroidism and ophthalmopathy. Per that paper: The primer set for the first-round RT-PCR of the TCR CDR3 was HTBI. Among thyroid clonotypes expanded above 0.001, most also appeared in blood. Patients with ophthalmopathy were separated from those with stable hyperthyroidism by a 13 V-J model.

Source: peripheral blood mononuclear cells (PBMCs), taken at new diagnosis, from a patient treated with antithyroid drugs. V gene TRBV29-1 combines with J gene TRBJ2-1; maybe TRBD1 (6 bases). The TCR was taken from a man aged 25-45 years with Graves disease. CDR3 DNA sequence: TGCAGCGTCCTCGAACAGGGCAGGTCCTCCTACGAGCAGTTCTTC. As protein: CSVLEQGRSSYEQFF.